This T cell receptor beta chain stems from a study of CD4 T cells in relation to SARS-CoV-2 and coronaviruses. Generated by immunoSEQ multiplex PCR, the TCRdb table keeps only in-frame clones and is missing some. The table shows 35,000 or so clones, with around 77% occurring only once. Notes on this clone: As yet, its antigen is unknown.

Germline V gene lookup returns CDR1 LGHNA and CDR2 YSLEER. The CDR3 runs to 15 residues. V gave up 3 bases and J gave up 4 bases, with 15 bases separating them. Specimen: memory CD4+ T cells from PBMCs, cultured in vitro. The V call is TRBV4-3, the J call TRBJ1-1; the D gene is possibly TRBD1 (6 bases). This receptor was identified in an adult with COVID-19. CDR3: CASSQVVGGRTEAFF. CDR3 coding DNA: TGCGCCAGCAGCCAGGTCGTAGGGGGACGCACTGAAGCTTTCTTT.